This TCR beta chain derives from a study of cytomegalovirus exposure and HLA in healthy donors (dated by TCRdb to 2016 to 2017). For the wider study: An earlier analysis of 587 of the donors reported 250 to 350 Gb of sequence data and some 120 million unique TCR beta sequences from roughly 200 million T cells. To study patterns of TCR occurrence, a later analysis re-analyzed previously published TCR beta repertoires from around 670 donors and added high-resolution HLA genotyping. An earlier analysis of approximately 630 of the donors applied high-throughput TCR beta sequencing to assess whether each TCR beta V gene segment acted as functional or pseudogenic. A later genetic analysis used genome-wide SNP genotypes for about 65% of the 666 donors, treating that subset as a discovery cohort. Among the roughly 400 genotyped donors, 81% belonged to the genetic ancestry cluster associated with self-reported Caucasian donors. All discovery cohort repertoires had been generated using a single sequencing platform. About 280 gigabases of sequencing data and around 90 million unique TCR sequences made up an early release that covered approximately 620 HLA-typed donors. The study aimed to test whether cataloging public T cell receptors could reveal signatures of past pathogen exposure. Because of strong linkage in the cohort, roughly five DR-DQ haplotypes were treated as single units for association and clustering. Rather than drawing on any new phenotypic data, the later analysis identified candidate immune exposures from TCR beta sequences and the way those sequences occurred across donors. The study profiled the T cell repertoires of under 700 subjects by immunosequencing and related them to cytomegalovirus serostatus. On average, roughly 250,000 unique TCR beta nucleotide sequences were sequenced per donor among a few hundred genotyped donors of the cohort, with roughly 18% of those sequences being non-productive. Donor age, sex, ethnicity and CMV serostatus were compiled together with the repertoire data. Typing coverage varied by locus: roughly 629-640 donors for A, B, C, DRB1 and DQB1; 500 to 550 for DQA1; 606 for DPA1; more than 450 for DPB1. Class I and class II HLA loci were covered by the typing at four-digit resolution. In addition to the first cohort of 666 subjects, a separate validation cohort of approximately 130 different subjects was used. To predict cytomegalovirus infection status, the study brought together high-throughput TCR immunosequencing, statistical association of individual TCRs with disease status, and machine learning.

CDR1 and CDR2 were assigned from the germline V gene as SNHLY and FYNNEI. V is pruned by 8 bases and J by 2 bases, leaving 6 bases of the junction without a gene match. The CDR3 starts with the cysteine, ends with the phenylalanine, and has 14 residues. The only DNA kept is the CDR3, 42 bases in frame from the first base. The method was the immunoSEQ multiplex PCR assay. A mixture of 60 forward primers for TCR Vbeta segments and 13 reverse primers for TCR Jbeta segments was used in the multiplex PCR. Amplification of the CDR3 region of rearranged TCR beta genes was performed with a multiplex PCR assay on genomic DNA. The amplified TCR beta libraries were sequenced on the Illumina HiSeq System as 87-base-pair reads. On the study's bioinformatics: A later analysis tallied some 79 million unique TCR beta chains across the 660 or so repertoires, and around 12 million of those chains were shared by two or more donors. To remove PCR and sequencing errors, raw reads were error-corrected and collapsed into unique sequences using a nearest-neighbor algorithm that merged closely related sequences. Alignment of CDR3 sequences to IMGT reference sequences was used to assign V, D and J gene segments. For a sequence to be retained, a match of at least six nucleotides to both a V gene segment and a J gene segment was required. A rearrangement was called productive if the CDR3 had no stop codons and remained in frame with V and J, and every other rearrangement was called non-productive. Following IMGT convention, CDR3 was defined as the stretch from the second conserved V-encoded cysteine to the conserved J-encoded phenylalanine. The earlier analysis of fewer than 750 of the donors excluded sequences that lacked an unambiguous match to a single V gene segment. In an earlier analysis of a few hundred of the donors, V segments were called functional above 56.7% productive rearrangements and were called segregating when the between-donor standard deviation exceeded 5%. To diagnose cytomegalovirus status from the catalog of TCR beta chain sequences, a statistical classification framework was built. In a later analysis, TCR nucleotide sequences were compared against IMGT/GENE-DB human TR gene sequences so that V and J genes could be assigned. The TCRdist pipeline was used in a later analysis to assign CDR3 sequences and most-parsimonious VDJ recombination scenarios. In a later analysis, each TCR beta chain was defined by its CDR3 amino acid sequence together with its V-gene family, and reads lacking a unique V-gene family were excluded. A later analysis removed several hundred highly shared, low-generation-probability nucleotide sequences to deal with suspected cross-contamination and a sequencing artifact. For each public chain, a later analysis derived a clonal expansion index from normalized ranks of inferred template counts within each repertoire. Generation probabilities in a later analysis came from a VDJ recombination model fitted to out-of-frame rearrangements, and those results were checked against IGoR. In a later analysis, hypergeometric tests were used to score TCR-TCR, TCR-HLA and TCR-CMV co-occurrence, with a repertoire-size bias correction applied to TCR pairs. False discovery rates were estimated in a later analysis by permuting HLA or CMV assignments 20 times. In a later analysis, co-occurring TCRs were grouped using DBSCAN, with TCRdist sequence similarity added in when clustering inside HLA-allele-positive subsets. Co-occurrence clustering excluded repertoires with fewer than 30,000 or more than 120,000 public chains, plus five with anomalous nucleotide sharing. TCRdb limited this immuneACCESS table to in-frame rearrangements with V and J called. A share of clones is missing; checked studies link under half to unresolved V genes, and the rest is unexplained. The DNA gave D and trimming, while V, J and clone size come from that table. A total of around 150,000 clones appear in this sample, approximately 84% of them only once. The biggest ten clones account for 1.2% to 1.5% of the sample.

Study-wide conclusions, independent of this receptor: CMV serostatus was the only immune exposure information available for the cohort. Because the 87-base-pair reads could not distinguish some IMGT-functional V segments, including TRBV6-2 and TRBV6-3, those segments were excluded. A further reported finding was that TCR beta sequences accurately predicted the HLA-A and HLA-B alleles for most subjects in the first cohort. Roughly uniform sequencing depth across donors was assumed in presence/absence analyses, although this assumption may not hold. Only TCR beta chains were sequenced in this cohort, and the absence of alpha or paired-chain data limited detectable features. Most CMV-associated TCR beta chains appeared to be HLA-restricted in a later analysis, and the HLA associations seemed to be driven largely by CMV exposure. A cluster of highly shared sequence variants was judged likely to represent a technical artifact of the sequencing pipeline. Most TCR sequences were observed very rarely across donors, whereas some public TCRs were present in many individuals. Cytomegalovirus status was reported to be diagnosed by the classifier with high specificity and sensitivity in both the original and validation cohorts. Roughly 15 rarely observed V segments, including chromosome 9 orphons, were excluded from the earlier analysis of several hundred of the donors because counts were too low. Correlated functional status among segregating V segments might reflect linkage disequilibrium, but an unknown experimental factor could not be ruled out. A few of the identified cytomegalovirus-associated TCR beta chains were confirmed in vitro to be specific for cytomegalovirus antigens. In a later genetic analysis, a missense DCLRE1C variant was associated with V-gene and J-gene trimming of TCR beta chains, and the association was replicated in an independent cohort. An earlier analysis of approximately 540 of the donors showed that most TCR beta V segments appeared in productive rearrangements either about 87% or about 30% of the time, which broadly matched IMGT annotations. It was suggested by the authors that the approach could potentially be generalized to other disease states and immunological phenotypes. Because HLA typing was missing for some donors at each locus, association tests included only the typed subset. At a false discovery rate of 0.05, a later analysis linked 15,000 to 20,000 TCR beta sequences to specific HLA alleles. In a later analysis, TCR association rates were found to vary across HLA loci, with the most associated TCRs seen for DRB1 alleles and the fewest for HLA-C alleles. In a later analysis, HLA-associated TCR beta chains showed more clonal expansion and lower generation probabilities than non-associated chains that were equally common. A total of about 180 TCR beta chains were listed by the study as associated with cytomegalovirus. In a later analysis, several top co-occurrence clusters were reported to appear linked to parvovirus B19, influenza, CMV and Epstein-Barr virus. When HLA alleles, especially DR and DQ, strongly co-occurred, TCR associations were difficult to assign to individual alleles. According to a later genetic analysis, donors in an Asian-associated ancestry cluster had fewer N-insertions in productive TCRs than the approximately 650-donor mean.

On this clone itself: Which antigen it targets is not known. No per-base quality is available; no much larger clone lies one base away.

The cohort consisted of approximately 670 healthy bone marrow donors. At the time of sampling, every cohort member was nominally healthy, though immune exposures that went unrecorded were likely present. The donor was CMV seropositive and belonged to the group of 250 to 300 seropositive cohort members. A peripheral blood sample was provided by each donor, and peripheral blood mononuclear cells were used for TCR beta sequencing. Genomic DNA extraction from the blood cell samples was performed with the Qiagen DNeasy Blood Extraction Kit. This sequence was found in a man aged 30-40 years in good health and CMV-seropositive. Input material: PBMCs. Here the chain combines TRBV2 and TRBJ2-5, and TRBD1 matches 9 of the central bases. The DNA sequence follows: TGTGCCAGCTGGACAGGGGATATTCAAGAGACCCAGTACTTC. It encodes CASWTGDIQETQYF.